This passage covers 13 T cell receptor beta chains from one sample sequenced in a study of T-cell memory formation after mild COVID-19. MiXCR was run by TCRdb on the 5' RACE reads, yielding one entry per CDR3 protein. The sample includes hundreds of thousands of distinct CDR3 sequences, 15% to 25% of them seen just once. The sequencing input was PBMCs or a T cell subset sorted from them (not recorded which). These receptors originate from an adult woman who had mild COVID-19 (a few samples of this study predate the infection). Cell type and time point are not known.

The CDR3 DNA sequence: TGTGCCACCAGTGACGCGGCGAGCGGGCATTACAATGAGCAGTTCTTC. It translates to CATSDAASGHYNEQFF. V gene TRBV24-1 combines with J gene TRBJ2-1; tentative D call: TRBD2 (6 bases). CDR3 length: 16 amino acids. Germline V CDR1 and CDR2: KGHDR, SFDVKD. V dropped 4 bases and J dropped 4 bases, with 16 bases sitting between them.

The V and J genes are TRBV5-1 and TRBJ2-3, with 9 bases matching TRBD2. Trimming at V came to 4 bases and at J to 2 bases, leaving 2 bases not matched to a gene. This CDR3 contains 14 residues. From germline, CDR1 is SGHRS and CDR2 YFSETQ. This chain's CDR3 is CASSAGGTTDTQYF. The CDR3 region has the DNA TGCGCCAGCAGCGCGGGGGGGACCACAGATACGCAGTATTTT.

This clonotype has more than one count but fewer than ten. The V gene is TRBV4-1, the J gene TRBJ2-7; 12 bases agree with TRBD2. The CDR3 sequence is 15 residues long. The V and J ends lost 8 bases and 4 bases, in that order; junction bases with no gene match: 9. Per germline, CDR1 MGHRA and CDR2 YSYEKL. CDR3 coding DNA: TGCGCCAGCGGTGCGACTAGCGGGGGTTCATACGAGCAGTACTTC. Residues: CASGATSGGSYEQYF.

The chain links TRBV6-1 to TRBJ2-7, with 10 bases matching TRBD2. Germline V lookup: CDR1 MNHNS, CDR2 SASEGT. V lost 6 bases and J lost 2; bases outside the gene matches: 7. This CDR3 has 15 amino acids. In DNA, the CDR3 is TGTGCCAGCAGGGAGGGGCTAGCGGGGGCCTACGAGCAGTACTTC. It is translated as CASREGLAGAYEQYF.

This clonotype showed up many times. The chain combines TRBV12-3 or TRBV12-4 with TRBJ2-3, with a tentative D call TRBD2 (6 bases). Between the trimmed V and J ends, which lost 3 bases and 0 bases, there was a span of 10 bases. The CDR3 is made up of 15 amino acids. Here the CDR3 DNA reads TGTGCCAGCAGTTTCGGCGGGGCTAGCACAGATACGCAGTATTTT. It is translated as CASSFGGASTDTQYF.

This clonotype was seen repeatedly, ten times or more. The germline gene is not matched at one end of the junction; a read error may be the cause. The chain combines TRBV11-2 with TRBJ2-3; TRBD2 agrees at 10 bases. The CDR3 spans 14 residues. Germline assignment: CDR1 SGHAT and CDR2 FQNNGV. The CDR3 region is CASSLAGGPDTQYF. The CDR3 coding sequence is TGCGCCAGCAGCTTAGCGGGGGGCCCAGATACGCAGTATTTT.

The genes are TRBV6-2 or TRBV6-3 and TRBJ1-1, with 7 nucleotides matching TRBD1. Per the germline V gene, CDR1 is MNHEY and CDR2 is SVGEGT. The CDR3 is made up of 16 amino acids. Trimming at V came to 4 bases and at J to 0 bases, leaving 8 bases not matched to a gene. In DNA, the CDR3 is TGTGCCAGCAGTTCGGCAGGGGGGGCCATGAACACTGAAGCTTTCTTT. Amino acid sequence: CASSSAGGAMNTEAFF.

The V gene is TRBV2, the J gene TRBJ2-7; tentative D call: TRBD1 (6 bases). The length of the CDR3 is 13 residues. In germline, CDR1 is SNHLY, CDR2 FYNNEI. The germline V and J ends were trimmed by 5 bases and 7 bases, with 15 bases remaining between them. The CDR3 sequence is CASSPWDIPEQYF. DNA of the CDR3: TGTGCCAGCAGTCCTTGGGACATCCCTGAGCAGTACTTC.

CDR3 sequence reads: CASSLDAGMGELFF. The CDR3 nucleotides are TGCGCCAGCAGCTTGGACGCGGGGATGGGGGAGCTGTTTTTT. This chain joins TRBV5-1 and TRBJ2-2; maybe TRBD2 (6 bases). Germline V gene data show CDR1 as SGHRS and CDR2 as YFSETQ. With 0 bases removed from V and 8 bases from J, the gap between germline ends came to 11 bases. This CDR3 is built from 14 residues.

The chain carries TRBV20-1 and TRBJ2-5, with D possibly TRBD1 on 6 matching bases. The CDR3 contains 15 residues. CDR1 and CDR2 (germline): DFQATT, SNEGSKA (reference sequence). Trimming shortened V by 2 bases and J by 2 bases, and 15 bases separated the two germline ends. CDR3 loop: CSARPLPGAQETQYF. Written as DNA, the CDR3 is TGCAGTGCTAGACCACTCCCAGGGGCACAAGAGACCCAGTACTTC.

The chain combines TRBV12-3 or TRBV12-4 with TRBJ1-1; TRBD1 might be the D (6 bases). The ends were cut back, 1 base at V and 1 base at J, with 19 bases in the middle. CDR3 length: 18 residues. CDR3 region: CASSLGVNWGQGNTEAFF. CDR3 sequence (DNA): TGTGCCAGCAGTTTAGGTGTAAATTGGGGGCAGGGGAACACTGAAGCTTTCTTT.

This clonotype was seen at least ten times. The chain combines TRBV7-9 with TRBJ2-1; the match to TRBD2 covers 13 bases. After removal of 5 bases from V and 5 bases from J, the junction contained 9 bases not matched to a gene. The CDR3 spans 17 residues. Looked up from germline, CDR1 is SEHNR and CDR2 is FQNEAQ (reference sequence). The CDR3 loop reads CASSQLAGGPRNNEQFF. CDR3 DNA: TGTGCCAGCAGCCAACTAGCGGGGGGGCCGAGGAACAATGAGCAGTTCTTC.

This clonotype turned up a few times. The J gene is TRBJ2-1, the V gene TRBV6-2 or TRBV6-3, with 7 positions matching TRBD1. CDR1 MNHEY and CDR2 SVGEGT come from the germline V gene. The CDR3 length is 13 residues. Unmatched junction bases numbered 5, after V lost 6 bases and J lost 6 bases. CDR3 nucleotides: TGTGCCAGCAGACGGGCAGGGGGCAATGAGCAGTTCTTC. Its protein is CASRRAGGNEQFF.